This TCR beta chain was captured by sequencing in a study of T cells in Graves' hyperthyroidism and ophthalmopathy. This clonotype was detected a few times. Germline CDR1 SNHLY, CDR2 FYNNEI. The CDR3 consists of 12 residues. The ends were cut back, 5 bases at V and 8 bases at J, with 10 bases in the middle. It was RNA transcripts that yielded the amplified TCR beta CDR3 regions. The primer set for the first-round RT-PCR of the TCR CDR3 was HTBI. Via MiXCR, TCRdb re-called the multiplex PCR reads, giving one row per CDR3 protein. In the table there are around 340,000 distinct CDR3 sequences, 21% of which are singletons. Among the patients, aged 18 to 65, hyperthyroidism was newly diagnosed and had lasted under 2 months.

Source material: blood. The sequence came from a woman in her fifties or sixties with Graves' hyperthyroidism. The V call is TRBV2, the J call TRBJ2-4; no definite D call. In DNA form, the CDR3 reads TGTGCCAGCAGTAGAAAGCCCGACATTCAGTACTTC. This gives the protein CASSRKPDIQYF.